Listed below are T cell receptor beta chains from one sample, sequenced in a study of blood T cells in healthy people across ages. TCRdb itself ran the 5' RACE reads through MiXCR, one entry per CDR3 protein. The sample has some 640,000 distinct CDR3 sequences, 49% seen once; the top ten hold 25% to 35%. Sequencing was performed on blood. Every receptor here comes from a woman aged 55 to 70 in good health. CDR3s include the opening cysteine and the closing phenylalanine or tryptophan. D genes are given only for firm matches. Clone size is stated in some rows and not others, as once, few, many or a class when expanded.

D: TRBD1; V: TRBV25-1; size: NA; J: TRBJ1-2; CDR3: CASSPDRGRVSGYTF; DNA: TGTGCCAGCAGTCCCGACAGGGGGCGAGTTAGTGGCTACACCTTC
D: TRBD2; V: TRBV20-1; size: NA; J: TRBJ2-3; CDR3: CSARDLAGGTPRMADTQYF; DNA: TGCAGTGCTAGGGATCTAGCGGGAGGGACCCCTCGAATGGCAGATACGCAGTATTTT
D: TRBD2; V: TRBV10-3; size: NA; J: TRBJ2-1; CDR3: CAISLPGLAVEFF; DNA: TGTGCCATCAGCCTCCCGGGACTAGCTGTGGAGTTCTTC
D: NA; V: TRBV11-1; size: NA; J: TRBJ2-1; CDR3: CASSLRGDSYNEQFF; DNA: TGTGCCAGCAGCTTGCGGGGTGACTCCTACAATGAGCAGTTCTTC
D: TRBD1; V: TRBV28; size: once; J: TRBJ2-7; CDR3: CASSPMGQVSSYEQYF; DNA: TGTGCCAGCAGTCCTATGGGACAGGTCAGCTCCTACGAGCAGTACTTC
D: NA; V: TRBV2; size: NA; J: TRBJ1-4; CDR3: CASRVRQAELFF; DNA: TGTGCCAGCAGAGTCCGGCAAGCAGAACTGTTTTTT
D: TRBD2; V: TRBV15; size: NA; J: TRBJ2-3; CDR3: CATSRDRILAGVRTDTQYF; DNA: TGTGCCACCAGCAGAGATCGGATACTAGCGGGAGTGCGAACAGATACGCAGTATTTT
D: TRBD2; V: TRBV20-1; size: once; J: TRBJ2-1; CDR3: CSATSAGGRVGEQFF; DNA: TGCAGTGCTACATCGGCTGGCGGGAGGGTCGGTGAGCAGTTCTTC
D: TRBD2; V: TRBV7-2; size: few; J: TRBJ2-3; CDR3: CASSLVPSGRSTDTQYF; DNA: TGTGCCAGCAGCTTAGTACCCAGCGGGAGGTCCACGGATACGCAGTATTTT
D: NA; V: TRBV28; size: NA; J: TRBJ2-1; CDR3: CASSLWWDGSNEQFF; DNA: TGTGCCAGCAGTTTATGGTGGGATGGTTCCAATGAGCAGTTCTTC
D: TRBD1; V: TRBV4-3; size: once; J: TRBJ1-4; CDR3: CASSRGGQGDEKLFF; DNA: TGCGCCAGCAGCCGTGGGGGACAGGGAGATGAAAAACTGTTTTTT
D: TRBD1; V: TRBV10-3; size: NA; J: TRBJ2-7; CDR3: CAISDGTGDNEQYF; DNA: TGTGCCATCAGTGACGGGACAGGGGACAATGAGCAGTACTTC
D: NA; V: TRBV4-2; size: once; J: TRBJ1-2; CDR3: CASSQRQAYGYTF; DNA: TGTGCCAGCAGCCAACGACAGGCCTATGGCTACACCTTC
D: NA; V: TRBV20-1; size: NA; J: TRBJ2-7; CDR3: CSASPLGASYEQYF; DNA: TGCAGTGCTAGTCCGTTGGGTGCGAGCTACGAGCAGTACTTC
D: NA; V: TRBV2; size: NA; J: TRBJ1-2; CDR3: CASSERGYQSYGYTF; DNA: TGTGCCAGCAGTGAAAGGGGGTACCAATCCTATGGCTACACCTTC
D: TRBD2; V: TRBV20-1; size: few; J: TRBJ2-1; CDR3: CSASSWRESYNEQFF; DNA: TGCAGTGCTAGTTCTTGGCGGGAGTCCTACAATGAGCAGTTCTTC
D: NA; V: TRBV29-1; size: few; J: TRBJ2-5; CDR3: CSVEDLQIVRAQYF; DNA: TGCAGCGTTGAAGATCTTCAAATTGTGAGGGCCCAGTACTTC
D: NA; V: TRBV9; size: NA; J: TRBJ2-3; CDR3: CASSVRLTDTQYF; DNA: TGTGCCAGCAGCGTCCGGCTCACAGATACGCAGTATTTT
D: NA; V: TRBV11-2; size: NA; J: TRBJ2-3; CDR3: CASSSPKTGRRPTDTQYF; DNA: TGTGCCAGCAGCTCCCCAAAAACGGGACGCAGGCCCACAGATACGCAGTATTTT
D: NA; V: TRBV12-3/TRBV12-4; size: NA; J: TRBJ2-3; CDR3: CASSCTDTQYF; DNA: TGTGCCAGCAGTTGCACAGATACGCAGTATTTT
D: NA; V: TRBV15; size: NA; J: TRBJ2-2; CDR3: CATNLQGTGELFF; DNA: TGTGCCACCAACTTACAGGGCACCGGGGAGCTGTTTTTT
D: NA; V: TRBV5-1; size: NA; J: TRBJ1-2; CDR3: CASSLGGNSYGYTF; DNA: TGCGCCAGCAGCTTGGGGGGGAATTCGTATGGCTACACCTTC
D: NA; V: TRBV4-1; size: NA; J: TRBJ2-1; CDR3: CASSQSVAGRGPYNEQFF; DNA: TGCGCCAGCAGCCAATCTGTCGCGGGGCGTGGCCCCTACAATGAGCAGTTCTTC
D: TRBD1; V: TRBV29-1; size: NA; J: TRBJ2-3; CDR3: CSADRGADTQYF; DNA: TGCAGCGCGGACAGGGGAGCAGATACGCAGTATTTT
D: NA; V: TRBV27; size: once; J: TRBJ2-1; CDR3: CASSVSGWSSYNEQFF; DNA: TGTGCCAGCAGTGTGTCGGGATGGAGCTCCTACAATGAGCAGTTCTTC
D: NA; V: TRBV6-8; size: NA; J: TRBJ2-6; CDR3: CASRHQWGANVLTF; DNA: TGTGCCAGCAGACACCAGTGGGGGGCCAACGTCCTGACTTTC
D: NA; V: TRBV20-1; size: NA; J: TRBJ2-1; CDR3: CSARGPVGESYNEQFF; DNA: TGCAGTGCTAGGGGTCCTGTCGGGGAATCCTACAATGAGCAGTTCTTC
D: TRBD2; V: TRBV11-2; size: NA; J: TRBJ2-5; CDR3: CASSPPPSGRADWYQETQYF; DNA: TGTGCCAGCAGCCCACCCCCTAGCGGGAGGGCCGATTGGTACCAAGAGACCCAGTACTTC
D: NA; V: TRBV20-1; size: NA; J: TRBJ2-5; CDR3: CSARRVREEETQYF; DNA: TGCAGTGCTAGAAGAGTCAGGGAAGAAGAGACCCAGTACTTC
D: TRBD1; V: TRBV20-1; size: few; J: TRBJ1-1; CDR3: CSARQGVITEAFF; DNA: TGCAGTGCTCGGCAGGGGGTTATCACTGAAGCTTTCTTT
D: NA; V: TRBV3-1; size: NA; J: TRBJ2-1; CDR3: CASSREYEQFF; DNA: TGTGCCAGCAGTCGAGAGTATGAGCAGTTCTTC
D: TRBD1; V: TRBV28; size: many; J: TRBJ2-1; CDR3: CASLPGTGSYNEQFF; DNA: TGTGCCAGCCTACCCGGGACAGGGAGTTACAATGAGCAGTTCTTC
D: TRBD2; V: TRBV5-1; size: NA; J: TRBJ2-1; CDR3: CASSLQLASAYNEQFF; DNA: TGCGCCAGCAGCTTACAACTAGCGAGCGCCTACAATGAGCAGTTCTTC
D: NA; V: TRBV7-9; size: NA; J: TRBJ2-3; CDR3: CASSLGSSIQYF; DNA: TGTGCCAGCAGCTTAGGGTCTAGCATTCAGTATTTT
D: TRBD1; V: TRBV7-9; size: few; J: TRBJ2-3; CDR3: CASSPDRAGPDTQYF; DNA: TGTGCCAGCAGCCCGGACAGGGCTGGCCCAGATACGCAGTATTTT
D: TRBD2; V: TRBV4-3; size: NA; J: TRBJ2-7; CDR3: CASSQDPLAGGPSYEQYF; DNA: TGCGCCAGCAGCCAAGATCCCCTAGCGGGAGGGCCTTCCTACGAGCAGTACTTC
D: NA; V: TRBV21-1; size: NA; J: TRBJ2-1; CDR3: CASSKDDLLAGWNEQFF; DNA: TGTGCCAGCAGCAAAGATGATTTACTAGCGGGATGGAATGAGCAGTTCTTC
D: NA; V: TRBV6-5; size: NA; J: TRBJ1-2; CDR3: CASGLDRRNYGYTF; DNA: TGTGCCAGCGGCTTGGACAGACGAAACTATGGCTACACCTTC
D: NA; V: TRBV29-1; size: few; J: TRBJ2-3; CDR3: CSVFRADTQYF; DNA: TGCAGCGTTTTCAGGGCAGATACGCAGTATTTT
D: NA; V: TRBV6-2/TRBV6-3; size: NA; J: TRBJ1-1; CDR3: CASSYTVANTEAFF; DNA: TGTGCCAGCAGTTACACTGTAGCCAACACTGAAGCTTTCTTT
D: NA; V: TRBV20-1; size: few; J: TRBJ1-6; CDR3: CSPYAGNSPLHF; DNA: TGCAGTCCGTATGCAGGGAACTCACCCCTCCACTTT
D: NA; V: TRBV5-5; size: NA; J: TRBJ2-7; CDR3: CASSLEQGHYEQYF; DNA: TGTGCCAGCAGCTTGGAGCAGGGGCACTACGAGCAGTACTTC
D: TRBD1; V: TRBV24-1; size: NA; J: TRBJ2-7; CDR3: CATRGQGSEQYF; DNA: TGTGCCACCAGGGGACAGGGCTCCGAGCAGTACTTC
D: NA; V: TRBV6-5; size: NA; J: TRBJ2-3; CDR3: CASSYRARDTQYF; DNA: TGTGCCAGCAGTTATAGGGCGCGGGATACGCAGTATTTT
D: NA; V: TRBV9; size: few; J: TRBJ2-7; CDR3: CAGSRTGNRDYEQYF; DNA: TGTGCCGGCAGCCGTACAGGGAATAGGGACTACGAGCAGTACTTC
D: TRBD1; V: TRBV28; size: few; J: TRBJ2-7; CDR3: CASSPSGQAVHEQYF; DNA: TGTGCCAGCAGCCCCTCGGGACAGGCAGTCCACGAGCAGTACTTC
D: NA; V: TRBV20-1; size: many; J: TRBJ1-2; CDR3: CSAPLEYGYTF; DNA: TGCAGTGCTCCCCTAGAGTACGGCTACACCTTC
D: TRBD2; V: TRBV12-3/TRBV12-4; size: NA; J: TRBJ2-7; CDR3: CASSSAGRGAYEQYF; DNA: TGTGCCAGCAGTTCCGCGGGACGGGGGGCCTACGAGCAGTACTTC
D: NA; V: TRBV20-1; size: few; J: TRBJ1-2; CDR3: CSAETGGLNGYTF; DNA: TGCAGTGCCGAGACAGGCGGTTTAAATGGCTACACCTTC
D: TRBD1; V: TRBV15; size: few; J: TRBJ2-1; CDR3: CATRDRNTNEQFF; DNA: TGTGCCACCCGGGACAGAAATACCAATGAGCAGTTCTTC
D: NA; V: TRBV6-2/TRBV6-3; size: NA; J: TRBJ1-1; CDR3: CASSAWGTDTEAFF; DNA: TGTGCCAGCAGTGCATGGGGGACGGACACTGAAGCTTTCTTT
D: NA; V: TRBV7-9; size: NA; J: TRBJ2-1; CDR3: CASSLRGREQFF; DNA: TGTGCCAGCAGCTTACGGGGGCGGGAGCAGTTCTTC
D: TRBD1; V: TRBV24-1; size: NA; J: TRBJ2-7; CDR3: CATSDHPGQGAYEQYF; DNA: TGTGCCACCAGTGACCACCCGGGACAGGGGGCCTACGAGCAGTACTTC
D: NA; V: TRBV2; size: NA; J: TRBJ2-1; CDR3: CATQAWSSYNEQFF; DNA: TGTGCCACCCAAGCGTGGAGCTCCTACAATGAGCAGTTCTTC